The clone carrying this TCR beta chain was recorded only once. The antigen is undetermined. Each TCR library used roughly 510 ng of total RNA and a linear amplification protocol. TCRdb called the reads again in MiXCR, with one record for every CDR3 protein. The sample has about 200,000 distinct CDR3 sequences; around three quarters are singletons. V dropped 7 bases and J dropped 2 bases, with 15 bases sitting between them. From germline, CDR1 is SQVTM and CDR2 ANQGSEA. The CDR3 loop spans 13 amino acids. The sample belongs to a study of healthy donors' naive CD4 and CD8 T cells. Study-wide findings and caveats: Naive CD4+ and CD8+ cells reportedly differed in usage of most V and J genes.

Sorting defined naive CD4+ as CD4+CD8-CD45RO-CD45RA+ and naive CD8+ as CD8+CD4-CD45RA+CD27bright. V gene TRBV29-1 combines with J gene TRBJ2-7; D is perhaps TRBD2 (5 bases). This clonotype was sampled from a pool of human donors in good health; the sample pools cells from several healthy donors. Sequenced: naive CD4+ and CD8+ T cells sorted from blood, pooled from several donors. CDR3 nucleotides: TGCAGCGCCCACGGGGTCTTAACCTACGAGCAGTACTTC. It translates to CSAHGVLTYEQYF.